The 27 T cell receptor beta chains in this list originate from one sample, sequenced in a study of blood T cell repertoires in COVID-19. TCRdb's table, derived via immunoSEQ multiplex PCR, lists solely in-frame clones and lacks some. This sample has 110,000 to 150,000 clones, with approximately 86% found just once. The sequenced sample consisted of peripheral blood. These receptors came from a human donor in a cohort sampled during active COVID-19.

The chain is built from TRBV4-1 and TRBJ2-5, with TRBD1 as a possible D gene (6 bases). Germline V gives CDR1 MGHRA, CDR2 YSYEKL. The CDR3 is 15 residues long. The V end was cut by 1 base, the J end by 1 base, with 10 bases between. The CDR3 coding sequence is TGCGCCAGCAGCCAAGGCGACAGGCTCCAAGAGACCCAGTACTTC. Translated, it gives CASSQGDRLQETQYF.

This clone occurred a few times. The CDR3 bases are TGTGCCAGCAAAGGAGGCTTTTCCTACAATGAGCAGTTCTTC. As protein: CASKGGFSYNEQFF. The chain employs TRBV6-5 and TRBJ2-1, with D possibly TRBD2 on 5 matching bases. V was cut by 7 bases and J by 1 base, with 11 bases left in between. The germline CDR1 and CDR2 sequences are MNHEY and SVGAGI. There are 14 residues in the CDR3.

This clone was picked up one time. This rearrangement joins TRBV5-1 to TRBJ1-2; D is unclear. Looked up from germline, CDR1 is SGHRS and CDR2 is YFSETQ. Trimming shortened V by 4 bases and J by 0 bases, and 10 bases separated the two germline ends. This CDR3 contains 14 residues. CDR3: CASSKIGANYGYTF. Here the CDR3 DNA reads TGCGCCAGCAGCAAGATCGGGGCTAACTATGGCTACACCTTC.

The chain joins TRBV7-2 to TRBJ2-2, with 9 bases lining up with TRBD1. V lost 5 bases, J lost 2 bases, and 6 bases stayed unmatched. The germline V gene encodes CDR1 SGHTA and CDR2 FQGNSA. The CDR3 extends over 16 amino acids. CDR3 amino acids: CASSLRQGGNTGELFF. The DNA of the CDR3 is TGTGCCAGCAGCCTCAGACAGGGGGGAAACACCGGGGAGCTGTTTTTT.

A few counts support this clone. V is TRBV19 and J is TRBJ2-5; 10 bases map to TRBD2. V was pared by 4 bases and J by 9 bases, with 11 bases of the junction left unmatched. CDR1 is LNHDA, CDR2 SQIVND, per germline (reference sequence). This CDR3 has 15 amino acids. This CDR3 reads CASSTSGGRIGAQYF. CDR3 in DNA: TGTGCCAGTAGTACTAGCGGGGGCCGTATTGGAGCCCAGTACTTC. The entire variable domain, with the rest obtained from reference TRBV19 and TRBJ2-5, is as follows: DGGITQSPKYLFRKEGQNVTLSCEQNLNHDAMYWYRQDPGQGLRLIYYSQIVNDFQKGDIAEGYSVSREKKESFPLTVTSAQKNPTAFYLCASSTSGGRIGAQYFGPGTRLLVL.

This clone was observed a single time. V gene TRBV5-6 combines with J gene TRBJ1-2, with TRBD1 matching 11 bases. J was trimmed by 10 bases and V by 3 bases; bases with no gene match: 14. The CDR3 is 16 amino acids. Germline CDR1 reads SGHDT; CDR2 reads YYEEEE. The CDR3 region has the DNA TGTGCCAGCAGCTCCCCGGGGACAGGGGGGGGATTCGACTACACCTTC. This sequence encodes CASSSPGTGGGFDYTF.

The table lists this clone with a count of one. The chain is built from TRBV19 and TRBJ2-7; 9 bases are shared with TRBD2. Per the germline V gene, CDR1 is LNHDA and CDR2 is SQIVND (reference sequence). This CDR3 region has 14 residues. J gave up 5 bases and V 4 bases, and 6 bases lay outside the gene matches. The CDR3 is CASSTQRGAHEQYF. CDR3 bases: TGTGCCAGTAGTACACAGCGGGGGGCGCACGAGCAGTACTTC.

This clone was observed a few times. The chain couples TRBV28 to TRBJ2-1; a possible D gene is TRBD2 (6 bases). The germline gives CDR1 MDHEN, CDR2 SYDVKM. V lost 4 bases to trimming and J lost 2 bases, with 12 bases between them. The CDR3 length is 15 residues. In nucleotides, the CDR3 is TGTGCCAGCAGTTCCCCCCCGGGGGCCTACAATGAGCAGTTCTTC. Its protein product is CASSSPPGAYNEQFF.

This chain links TRBV28 with TRBJ2-3, with 7 bases aligning to TRBD1. V lost 5 bases to trimming and J lost 2 bases; unmatched junction nucleotides: 7. The CDR3 consists of 15 residues. Germline CDR1 reads MDHEN; CDR2 reads SYDVKM. CDR3 bases: TGTGCCAGCAGTCTCCCGGGACAGCCCACAGATACGCAGTATTTT. It specifies CASSLPGQPTDTQYF.

This clone has just one count. This chain connects TRBV2 to TRBJ1-4; 11 nucleotides agree with TRBD1. There are 16 residues in the CDR3. Germline CDR1 reads SNHLY; CDR2 reads FYNNEI. V dropped 6 bases and J dropped 7; count of bases not matched to a gene: 10. CDR3 sequence reads: CASSLGTGGLGEKLFF. The CDR3, as DNA: TGTGCCAGCAGCCTTGGGACAGGGGGTCTAGGTGAAAAACTGTTTTTT.

The V gene is TRBV9, the J gene TRBJ2-1, with D perhaps matching TRBD1 (5 bases). Germline V gives CDR1 SGDLS, CDR2 YYNGEE. The CDR3 sequence is 16 residues long. Trimming cost V 2 bases and J 0 bases, with 12 bases left between them. CDR3 sequence: CASSVFDSHSYNEQFF. As DNA, the CDR3 is TGTGCCAGCAGCGTCTTCGACAGCCACTCCTACAATGAGCAGTTCTTC.

V and J are TRBV6-2 or TRBV6-3 and TRBJ2-7; D is ambiguous. Looked up from germline, CDR1 is MNHEY and CDR2 is SVGEGT. V was trimmed by 2 bases and J by 2 bases, leaving 10 bases between them. The CDR3 is made up of 14 amino acids. In nucleotides, the CDR3 is TGTGCCAGCAGTTACGGCCTAGGAGCCTACGAGCAGTACTTC. Translation: CASSYGLGAYEQYF.

The sample holds a few counts of this clone. The J gene is TRBJ1-5, the V gene TRBV7-2, with D uncertain. The V gene's germline CDR1 is SGHTA and CDR2 FQGNSA. The CDR3 totals 16 residues. Between the trimmed V and J ends, which lost 2 bases and 0 bases, there was a span of 11 bases. The DNA for the CDR3 is TGTGCCAGCAGCTTAAGAACGGGAGATAGCAATCAGCCCCAGCATTTT. It specifies CASSLRTGDSNQPQHF.

The V gene is TRBV27, the J gene TRBJ2-3; 8 nucleotides match TRBD1. Germline-derived CDR1 and CDR2 are MNHEY and SMNVEV (reference sequence). V lost 5 bases to trimming and J lost 8 bases; unmatched junction nucleotides: 12. CDR3 size: 15 residues. The CDR3 sequence is CASSKLAGDRGTQYF. The CDR3 nucleotides are TGTGCCAGCAGTAAACTAGCCGGCGACAGGGGTACGCAGTATTTT.

The V call is TRBV28, the J call TRBJ1-2, with TRBD1 matching over 11 bases. V lost 5 bases, J lost 8 bases, and 7 bases stayed unmatched. The CDR3 contains 14 residues. Germline CDR1 MDHEN, CDR2 SYDVKM. This CDR3 reads CASSVAGTGGGYTF. The CDR3 nucleotides read TGTGCCAGCAGTGTCGCCGGGACAGGGGGAGGCTACACCTTC.

The chain combines TRBV9 with TRBJ2-1; D perhaps matches TRBD2 (5 bases). Germline values: CDR1 SGDLS, CDR2 YYNGEE. V lost 3 bases to trimming and J lost 7 bases, with 17 bases between them. The CDR3 has 15 amino acids. The CDR3 protein is CASSASREEWNEQFF. DNA for the CDR3: TGTGCCAGCAGCGCCTCCCGGGAAGAATGGAATGAGCAGTTCTTC.

The chain employs TRBV7-2 and TRBJ2-3; 10 bases fit TRBD2. V lost 1 base and J lost 0; bases outside the gene matches: 4. The V gene's germline CDR1 is SGHTA and CDR2 FQGNSA. The CDR3 spans 17 residues. The CDR3 nucleotides read TGTGCCAGCAGCTTAGTTGCGACTAGCGGGAGCACAGATACGCAGTATTTT. Amino acids: CASSLVATSGSTDTQYF.

This rearrangement joins TRBV19 to TRBJ1-6, with D possibly TRBD1 on 5 matching bases. The CDR3 totals 14 residues. Germline V lookup: CDR1 LNHDA, CDR2 SQIVND (reference sequence). The V gene lost 3 bases and the J gene lost 6 bases, with 9 bases spanning the gap. CDR3 nucleotides: TGTGCCAGTAGTATCAGGGATGCTAATTCACCCCTCCACTTT. This translates into CASSIRDANSPLHF.

V is TRBV5-8 and J is TRBJ2-1, with 9 bases fitting TRBD2. The ends lost 6 bases at V and 3 bases at J; junction bases unmatched: 7. The germline V gene has CDR1 SGHTS and CDR2 YDEGEE. The CDR3 has 15 amino acids. The CDR3 nucleotides read TGTGCCAGCACCCTCTCTAGCGGGATCTACAATGAGCAGTTCTTC. Amino acids: CASTLSSGIYNEQFF.

The chain combines TRBV6-6 with TRBJ1-2; 9 bases align to TRBD1. The V gene's germline CDR1 is MNHNY and CDR2 SVGAGI (reference sequence). The J segment lost 8 bases and the V segment lost 0 bases, leaving 7 bases of the junction unmatched. The CDR3 loop spans 15 amino acids. The CDR3 sequence is CASSYSTGTGLGYTF. CDR3 sequence (DNA): TGTGCCAGCAGTTACTCAACAGGGACAGGGTTGGGCTACACCTTC.

The V gene is TRBV19, the J gene TRBJ2-1, with 10 bases identical to TRBD2. There are 14 residues in the CDR3. The ends lost 10 bases at V and 10 bases at J; junction bases unmatched: 13. Per germline, CDR1 LNHDA and CDR2 SQIVND (reference sequence). The CDR3 nucleotides read TGTGCCACCAAATCCCCCAGCGGGAGGGGAGAGCAGTTCTTC. Translation gives CATKSPSGRGEQFF. The full variable domain, in which reference TRBV19 and TRBJ2-1 provide the parts outside the CDR3, is DGGITQSPKYLFRKEGQNVTLSCEQNLNHDAMYWYRQDPGQGLRLIYYSQIVNDFQKGDIAEGYSVSREKKESFPLTVTSAQKNPTAFYLCATKSPSGRGEQFFGPGTRLTVL.

V gene TRBV7-5 combines with J gene TRBJ2-1; the table gives TRBD2 as D, unverified against the DNA. TRBV7-5 is tagged as a pseudogene. The CDR3 spans 15 residues. Here the CDR3 reads CVRSLDRGSYNEQFF. CDR3 DNA sequence: TGTGTCAGAAGCTTGGACCGGGGGTCCTACAATGAGCAGTTCTTC.

The rearrangement links TRBV30 to TRBJ1-3; no clear D gene. Germline values: CDR1 GTSNPN, CDR2 SVGIG (reference sequence). The V gene lost 0 bases and the J gene lost 2 bases, with 14 bases spanning the gap. The CDR3 length is 16 residues. CDR3: CAWSVRPGKPGNTIYF. The CDR3, as DNA: TGTGCCTGGAGTGTACGTCCGGGAAAACCTGGAAACACCATATATTTT. Using reference TRBV30 and TRBJ1-3 for the parts outside the CDR3, the full variable domain is SQTIHQWPATLVQPVGSPLSLECTVEGTSNPNLYWYRQAAGRGLQLLFYSVGIGQISSEVPQNLSASRPQDRQFILSSKKLLLSDSGFYLCAWSVRPGKPGNTIYFGEGSWLTVV.

The chain links TRBV4-1 to TRBJ2-7; the match to TRBD2 covers 13 bases. The germline V gene has CDR1 MGHRA and CDR2 YSYEKL. Unmatched junction bases numbered 2, after V lost 0 bases and J lost 0 bases. The CDR3 has 17 amino acids. CDR3 in DNA: TGCGCCAGCAGCCAAGATCGGACTAGCGGGAGCTCCTACGAGCAGTACTTC. Translation: CASSQDRTSGSSYEQYF.

V gene TRBV5-6 combines with J gene TRBJ1-1, with D perhaps TRBD1 (5 bases). V was cut by 4 bases and J by 5 bases, with 18 bases left in between. The CDR3 runs to 15 residues. Germline assignment: CDR1 SGHDT and CDR2 YYEEEE. The CDR3 protein is CASSQYVAGRTEAFF. Written as DNA, the CDR3 is TGTGCCAGCAGCCAGTACGTCGCAGGGAGGACTGAAGCTTTCTTT.

The V and J genes are TRBV7-9 and TRBJ1-1, with D unresolved. This CDR3 has 12 amino acids. Trimming left V 5 bases short and J 6 bases short, with 10 bases between. The germline CDR1 and CDR2 sequences are SEHNR and FQNEAQ (reference sequence). CDR3 protein: CASSPGDPEAFF. CDR3 sequence (DNA): TGTGCCAGCAGCCCCGGAGACCCTGAAGCTTTCTTT.

V gene TRBV7-9 combines with J gene TRBJ2-5; TRBD2 matches 7 bases. Looked up from germline, CDR1 is SEHNR and CDR2 is FQNEAQ (reference sequence). This CDR3 comprises 14 residues. J lost 3 bases, V lost 5 bases, and 6 bases had no gene match. The CDR3 reads CASSLTSVKETQYF. Here the CDR3 DNA reads TGTGCCAGCAGCCTAACTAGCGTAAAAGAGACCCAGTACTTC.